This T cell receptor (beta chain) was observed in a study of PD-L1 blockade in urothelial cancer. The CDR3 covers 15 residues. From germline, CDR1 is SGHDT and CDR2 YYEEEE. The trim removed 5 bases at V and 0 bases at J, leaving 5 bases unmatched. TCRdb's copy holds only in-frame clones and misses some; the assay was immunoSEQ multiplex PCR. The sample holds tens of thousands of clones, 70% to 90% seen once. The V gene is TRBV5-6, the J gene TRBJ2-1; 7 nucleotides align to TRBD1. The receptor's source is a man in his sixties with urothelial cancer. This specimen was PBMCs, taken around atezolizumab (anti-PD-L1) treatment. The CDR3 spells CASSSTGSSYNEQFF. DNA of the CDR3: TGTGCCAGCAGTTCGACAGGGAGCTCCTACAATGAGCAGTTCTTC.